This entry describes one T cell receptor beta chain. The antigen is undetermined. Amplification of TCR beta CDR3 regions was performed using RNA transcripts as template. TCR CDR3 underwent first-round RT-PCR with the HTBI primer set. TCRdb fed the multiplex PCR reads into MiXCR, producing one record per CDR3 protein. Among 200,000 to 300,000 distinct CDR3 sequences, about 25% were seen once, and the ten largest hold approximately 35%. V shed 4 bases and J shed 0 bases, with 12 bases lying between them. This CDR3 region has 15 residues. CDR1 MNHEY and CDR2 SVGAGI come from the germline V gene. Lactation, pregnancy, other autoimmune disease or uncontrolled infection excluded patients. Each diagnosis drew on symptoms, thyroxine, TRAb, thyroid ultrasound and orbital computed tomography findings. This sample is drawn from a study of T cells in Graves' hyperthyroidism and ophthalmopathy. Study background: Blood was drawn when the patient was first diagnosed and still untreated. General observations from the study: The model forecast ophthalmopathy, anticipating it by a median approximately 6.2 months before onset.

This receptor was obtained from a woman aged 40 to 55 with Graves' ophthalmopathy. The V gene is TRBV6-5, the J gene TRBJ1-1, with D possibly TRBD1 on 6 matching bases. Sequenced material: blood. The CDR3 DNA follows: TGTGCCAGCAGTTCCCACAGGGTGGTGAACACTGAAGCTTTCTTT. The encoded protein is CASSSHRVVNTEAFF.